This T cell receptor beta chain was sequenced during a study of T cell responses to AZD1222 COVID-19 vaccine. Libraries were prepared by immunoSEQ multiplex PCR; TCRdb keeps only in-frame clonotypes and omits some of them. The sample comprises around 170,000 clones, roughly 91% of which are singletons, and approximately 0.98% rests with the top ten. Points on this clone: A read error may account for a junction end that differs from germline.

CDR1 and CDR2 from the germline V gene are SSHAT and FNYEAQ (reference sequence). The CDR3 loop spans 16 amino acids. This clonotype was sampled from an adult in good health. The sequenced sample was peripheral blood, obtained on day 0 of AZD1222 vaccination. The chain couples TRBV7-7 to TRBJ2-2; D is ambiguous. The CDR3 region has the DNA TGTGCTAGCAGTTCTGTACGGACCCCCAACACCGGGGAGCTGTTTTTT. It encodes CASSSVRTPNTGELFF.